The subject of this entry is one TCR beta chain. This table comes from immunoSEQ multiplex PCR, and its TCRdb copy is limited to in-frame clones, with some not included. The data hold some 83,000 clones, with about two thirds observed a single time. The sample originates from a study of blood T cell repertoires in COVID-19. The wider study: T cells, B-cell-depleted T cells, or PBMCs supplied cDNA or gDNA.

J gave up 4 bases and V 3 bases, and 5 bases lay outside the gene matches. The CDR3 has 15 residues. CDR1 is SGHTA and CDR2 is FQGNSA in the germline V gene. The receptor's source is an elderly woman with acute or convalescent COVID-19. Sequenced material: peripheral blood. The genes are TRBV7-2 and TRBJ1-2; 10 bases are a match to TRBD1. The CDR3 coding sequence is TGTGCCAGCAGCTTCGACAGGGGGCAGATCTATGGCTACACCTTC. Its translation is CASSFDRGQIYGYTF.